This TCR beta chain is from a study of blood T cell repertoires in COVID-19 (dated by TCRdb to about 2020). Turning to the overall study: Samples covering the acute and convalescent phases of COVID-19 were provided by collaborators in the United States, Italy and Spain. The material from the prospective study consisted of cDNA or gDNA derived from T cells, B-cell-depleted T cells, or PBMCs. Nearly every sample came with metadata listing a de-identified subject ID, COVID-19 status, age in years and sex. HLA class I and class II types, where available, came from metadata supplied by the sample provider rather than from assay-based typing. The samples were drawn from two sources: the first 160 participants of the ongoing ImmuneRACE study, and 1,000 to 1,500 subjects contributed by 6 global collaborators. The repertoires were made available in a free public database intended to serve as a resource for research on the immune response to SARS-CoV-2. Subjects who had been exposed to COVID-19, were actively infected with it, or had recovered from it provided the deeply sampled blood TCRbeta repertoires that made up the dataset.

TCRbeta CDR3 regions were amplified from genomic DNA using the immunoSEQ Assay, a bias-controlled multiplex PCR. Per the authors' processing: Within the assay, amplification of reference gene primers was used to estimate how many nucleated cells each sample contained. To quantify the absolute abundance of each unique TCRbeta CDR3 rearrangement, sequence reads were collapsed and filtered. For each sample, productive Simpson clonality was calculated as the square root of Simpson's diversity index over productive rearrangements. This immuneACCESS table, as held by TCRdb, lists in-frame sequences with V and J called but not all clones. Of the missing ones, under half trace to an unresolved V gene in checked studies; the others have no known cause. V and J calls and clone size are copied from that table; D and trimming were computed from the DNA. Across this sample there are tens of thousands of clones, with about four fifths seen only once. The top ten constitute roughly 28% of the sample.

Collaborating institutions collected whole blood in K2EDTA tubes following their own protocols. Collaborator samples were shipped for TCRbeta analysis as frozen whole blood, isolated PBMCs, or DNA extracted from either sample type. Trimming removed 8 bases from V and 1 base from J; the gene matches leave 4 bases unexplained. There are 14 amino acids in the CDR3, from cysteine to phenylalanine inclusive. The retained sequence is limited to the CDR3, 42 bases, with the frame set at the first base. CDR1 LNHDA and CDR2 SQIVND are derived from the germline V gene (reference sequence). The paper's findings and limits, for the study overall: Clinical and demographic metadata were provided uncurated, with the amount varying by source and participant.

With regard to this clone: This clone's antigen is unknown. No quality values exist for individual bases; no much larger clone is one base distant.

Material for sequencing was peripheral blood. The sequence joins TRBV19 to TRBJ2-7; the central 11 bases match TRBD1. The receptor's source is a man aged 70-80 years with acute or convalescent COVID-19. DNA sequence: TGTGCCAGTGCCGGGACAGGGGGATCCTACGAGCAGTACTTC. Translated, this gives CASAGTGGSYEQYF.